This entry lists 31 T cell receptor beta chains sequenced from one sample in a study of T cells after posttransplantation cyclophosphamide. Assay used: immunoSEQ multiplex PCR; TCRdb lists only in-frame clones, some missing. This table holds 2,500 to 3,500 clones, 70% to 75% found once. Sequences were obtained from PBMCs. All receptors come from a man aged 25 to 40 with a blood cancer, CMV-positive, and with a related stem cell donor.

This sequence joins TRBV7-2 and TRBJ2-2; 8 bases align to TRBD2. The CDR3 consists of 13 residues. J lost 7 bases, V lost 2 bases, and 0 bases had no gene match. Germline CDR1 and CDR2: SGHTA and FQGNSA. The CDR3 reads CASSLREGGELFF. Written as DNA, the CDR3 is TGTGCCAGCAGCTTACGGGAGGGCGGGGAGCTGTTTTTT.

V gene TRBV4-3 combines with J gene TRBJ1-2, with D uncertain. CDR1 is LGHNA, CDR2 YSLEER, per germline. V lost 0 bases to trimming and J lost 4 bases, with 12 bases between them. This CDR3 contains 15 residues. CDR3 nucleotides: TGCGCCAGCAGCCAAGAGAGTAACCAACCCTATGGCTACACCTTC. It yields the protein CASSQESNQPYGYTF.

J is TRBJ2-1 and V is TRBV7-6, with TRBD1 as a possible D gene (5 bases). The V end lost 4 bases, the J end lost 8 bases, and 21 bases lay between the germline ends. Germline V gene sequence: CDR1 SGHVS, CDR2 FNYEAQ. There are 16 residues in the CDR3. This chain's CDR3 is CASSSYSVTVLHEQFF. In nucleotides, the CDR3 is TGTGCCAGCAGCTCGTACTCCGTGACAGTTCTACATGAGCAGTTCTTC.

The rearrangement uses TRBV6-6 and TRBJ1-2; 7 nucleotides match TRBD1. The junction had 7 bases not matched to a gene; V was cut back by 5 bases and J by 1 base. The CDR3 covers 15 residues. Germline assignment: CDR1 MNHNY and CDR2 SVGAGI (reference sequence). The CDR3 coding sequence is TGTGCCAGCAGTAGTCGACAGGGACTTAACTATGGCTACACCTTC. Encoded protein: CASSSRQGLNYGYTF.

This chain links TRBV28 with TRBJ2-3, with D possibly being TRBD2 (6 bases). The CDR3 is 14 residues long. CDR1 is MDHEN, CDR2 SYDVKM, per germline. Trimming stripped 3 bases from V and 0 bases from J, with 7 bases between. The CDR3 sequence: CASSFGGSTDTQYF. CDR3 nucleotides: TGTGCCAGCAGTTTCGGGGGTAGCACAGATACGCAGTATTTT.

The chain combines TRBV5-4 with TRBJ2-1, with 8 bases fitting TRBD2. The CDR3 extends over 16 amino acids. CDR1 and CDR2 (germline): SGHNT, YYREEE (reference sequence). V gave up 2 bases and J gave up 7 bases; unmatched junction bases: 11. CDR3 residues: CASSLGLADATNEQFF. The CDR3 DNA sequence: TGTGCCAGCAGCTTAGGACTAGCTGACGCCACAAATGAGCAGTTCTTC.

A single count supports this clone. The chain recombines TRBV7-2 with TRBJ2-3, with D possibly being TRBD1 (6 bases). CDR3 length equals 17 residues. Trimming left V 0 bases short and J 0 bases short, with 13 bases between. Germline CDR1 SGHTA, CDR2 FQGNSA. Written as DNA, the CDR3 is TGTGCCAGCAGCTTAGCGGTACAGGGCTTCAGCACAGATACGCAGTATTTT. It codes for CASSLAVQGFSTDTQYF.

The CDR3 DNA sequence: TGTGCCAGCAGTTATAGCGGGAGGGGGCCAGATACGCAGTATTTT. This codes for CASSYSGRGPDTQYF. The genes are TRBV13 and TRBJ2-3; 11 bases line up with TRBD2. Germline V gene sequence: CDR1 PRHDT, CDR2 FYEKMQ (reference sequence). V lost 6 bases, J lost 4 bases, and 6 bases stayed unmatched. CDR3 length equals 15 residues. Using reference TRBV13 and TRBJ2-3 for the parts outside the CDR3, the full variable domain is AAGVIQSPRHLIKEKRETATLKCYPIPRHDTVYWYQQGPGQDPQFLISFYEKMQSDKGSIPDRFSAQQFSDYHSELNMSSLELGDSALYFCASSYSGRGPDTQYFGPGTRLTVL.

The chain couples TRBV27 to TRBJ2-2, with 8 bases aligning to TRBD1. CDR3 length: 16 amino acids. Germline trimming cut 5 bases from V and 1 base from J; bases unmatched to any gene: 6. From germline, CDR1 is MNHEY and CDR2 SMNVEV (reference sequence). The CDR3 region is CASSPQGAWNTGELFF. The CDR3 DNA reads TGTGCCAGCAGTCCGCAGGGGGCGTGGAACACCGGGGAGCTGTTTTTT.

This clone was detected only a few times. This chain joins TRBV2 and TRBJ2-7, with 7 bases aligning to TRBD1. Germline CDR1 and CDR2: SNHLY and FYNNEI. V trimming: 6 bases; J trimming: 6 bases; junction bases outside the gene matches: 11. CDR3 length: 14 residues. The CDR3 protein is CASRADRDVGEQYF. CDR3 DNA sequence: TGTGCCAGCAGGGCAGACAGGGACGTAGGCGAGCAGTACTTC.

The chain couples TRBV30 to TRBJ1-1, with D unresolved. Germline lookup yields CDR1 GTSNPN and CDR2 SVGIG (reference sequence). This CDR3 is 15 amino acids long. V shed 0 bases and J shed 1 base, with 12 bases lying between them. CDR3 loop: CAWSVKAPGNTEAFF. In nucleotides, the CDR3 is TGTGCCTGGAGTGTAAAAGCCCCGGGGAACACTGAAGCTTTCTTT. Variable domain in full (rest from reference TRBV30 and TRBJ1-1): SQTIHQWPATLVQPVGSPLSLECTVEGTSNPNLYWYRQAAGRGLQLLFYSVGIGQISSEVPQNLSASRPQDRQFILSSKKLLLSDSGFYLCAWSVKAPGNTEAFFGQGTRLTVV.

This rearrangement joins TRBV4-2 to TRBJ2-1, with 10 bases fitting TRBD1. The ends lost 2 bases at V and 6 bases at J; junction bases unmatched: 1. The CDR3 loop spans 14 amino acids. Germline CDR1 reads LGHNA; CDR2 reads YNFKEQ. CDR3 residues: CASSQRTGGNEQFF. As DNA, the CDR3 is TGTGCCAGCAGCCAAAGGACAGGGGGCAATGAGCAGTTCTTC.

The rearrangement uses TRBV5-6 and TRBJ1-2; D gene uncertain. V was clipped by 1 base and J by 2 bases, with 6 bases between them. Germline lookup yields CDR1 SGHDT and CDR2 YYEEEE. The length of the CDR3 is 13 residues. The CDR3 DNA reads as TGTGCCAGCAGCTTGTCAGGAAACTATGGCTACACCTTC. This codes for CASSLSGNYGYTF.

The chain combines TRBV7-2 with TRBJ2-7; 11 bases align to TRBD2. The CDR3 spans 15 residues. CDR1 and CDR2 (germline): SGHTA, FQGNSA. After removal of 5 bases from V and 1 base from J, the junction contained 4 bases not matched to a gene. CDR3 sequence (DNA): TGTGCCAGCAGCCCACGGACTAGCGGGTCCTACGAGCAGTACTTC. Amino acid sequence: CASSPRTSGSYEQYF.

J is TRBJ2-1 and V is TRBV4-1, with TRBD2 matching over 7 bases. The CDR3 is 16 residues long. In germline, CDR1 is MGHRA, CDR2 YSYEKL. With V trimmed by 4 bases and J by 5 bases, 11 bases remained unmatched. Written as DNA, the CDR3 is TGCGCCAGCAGCCCAAGGGGCGGGAGTTTCGACAATGAGCAGTTCTTC. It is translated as CASSPRGGSFDNEQFF.

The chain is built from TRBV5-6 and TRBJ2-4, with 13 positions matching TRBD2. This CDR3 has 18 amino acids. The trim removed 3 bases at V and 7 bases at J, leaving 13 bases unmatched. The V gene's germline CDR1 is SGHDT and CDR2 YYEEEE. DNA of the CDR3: TGTGCCAGCAGCTCCAGGCCAAGGACTAGCGGGAGCGGGAACATTCAGTACTTC. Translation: CASSSRPRTSGSGNIQYF.

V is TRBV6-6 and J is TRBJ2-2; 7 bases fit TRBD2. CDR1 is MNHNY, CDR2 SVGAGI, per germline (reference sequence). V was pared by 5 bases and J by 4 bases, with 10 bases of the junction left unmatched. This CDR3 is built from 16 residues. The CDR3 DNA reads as TGTGCCAGCAGTAAACCCGGACTAGTGGGCACCGGGGAGCTGTTTTTT. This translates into CASSKPGLVGTGELFF.

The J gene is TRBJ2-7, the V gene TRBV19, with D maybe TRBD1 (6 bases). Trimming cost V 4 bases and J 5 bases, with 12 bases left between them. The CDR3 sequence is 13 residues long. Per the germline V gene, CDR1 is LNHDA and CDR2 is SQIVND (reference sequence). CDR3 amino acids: CASSRAGAHEQYF. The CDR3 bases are TGTGCCAGTAGTAGGGCAGGGGCCCACGAGCAGTACTTC.

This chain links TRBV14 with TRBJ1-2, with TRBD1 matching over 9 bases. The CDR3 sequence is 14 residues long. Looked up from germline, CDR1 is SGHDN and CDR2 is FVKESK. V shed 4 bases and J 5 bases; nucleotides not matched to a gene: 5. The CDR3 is CASSLTTGGYGYTF. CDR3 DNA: TGTGCCAGCAGCCTAACGACAGGGGGTTATGGCTACACCTTC.

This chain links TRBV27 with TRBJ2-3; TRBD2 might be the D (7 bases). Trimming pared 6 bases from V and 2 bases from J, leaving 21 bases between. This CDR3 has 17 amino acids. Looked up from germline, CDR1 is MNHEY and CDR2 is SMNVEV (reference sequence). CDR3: CASRDKKWAGATDTQYF. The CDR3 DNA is TGTGCCAGCAGAGACAAAAAGTGGGCGGGGGCCACAGATACGCAGTATTTT.

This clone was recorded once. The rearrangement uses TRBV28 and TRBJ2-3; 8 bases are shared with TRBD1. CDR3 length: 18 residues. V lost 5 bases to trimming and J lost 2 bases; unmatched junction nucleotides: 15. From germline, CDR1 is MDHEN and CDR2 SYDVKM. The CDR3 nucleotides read TGTGCCAGCAGTCTGGACAGGGCGGGTAGTAGATTCACAGATACGCAGTATTTT. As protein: CASSLDRAGSRFTDTQYF.

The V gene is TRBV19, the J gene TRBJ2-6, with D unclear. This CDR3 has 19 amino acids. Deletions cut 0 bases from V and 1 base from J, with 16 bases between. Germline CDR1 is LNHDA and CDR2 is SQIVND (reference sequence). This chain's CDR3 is CASSIDLGRSESGANVLTF. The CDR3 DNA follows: TGTGCCAGTAGTATAGATCTGGGCAGGTCAGAATCTGGGGCCAACGTCCTGACTTTC.

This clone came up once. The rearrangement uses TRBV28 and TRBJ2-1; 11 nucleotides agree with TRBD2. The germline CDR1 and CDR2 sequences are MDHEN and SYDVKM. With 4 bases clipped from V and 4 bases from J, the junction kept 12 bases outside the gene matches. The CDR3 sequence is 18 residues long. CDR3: CASSSFLTSGNSYNEQFF. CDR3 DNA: TGTGCCAGCAGTTCGTTCCTGACTAGCGGGAATAGTTACAATGAGCAGTTCTTC.

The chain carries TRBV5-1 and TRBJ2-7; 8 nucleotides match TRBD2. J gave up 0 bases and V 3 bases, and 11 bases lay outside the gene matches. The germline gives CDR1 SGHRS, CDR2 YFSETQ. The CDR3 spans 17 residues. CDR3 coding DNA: TGCGCCAGCAGCTCGGAGCCCGGGCTAGCGGGCTCCTACGAGCAGTACTTC. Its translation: CASSSEPGLAGSYEQYF.

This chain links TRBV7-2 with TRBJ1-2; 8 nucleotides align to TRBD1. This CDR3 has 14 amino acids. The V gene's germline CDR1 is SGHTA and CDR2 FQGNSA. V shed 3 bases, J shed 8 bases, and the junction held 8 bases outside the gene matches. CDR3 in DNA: TGTGCCAGCAGCTTGGGGCAGGGGGCAAGAGGCTACACCTTC. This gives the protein CASSLGQGARGYTF.

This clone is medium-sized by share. CDR3 DNA sequence: TGCGCCAGCAGCCAAGATAGCCAGGGGGCAGATACGCAGTATTTT. Translated: CASSQDSQGADTQYF. This chain links TRBV4-3 with TRBJ2-3; 7 nucleotides match TRBD1. Per the germline V gene, CDR1 is LGHNA and CDR2 is YSLEER. CDR3 length: 15 residues. J gave up 4 bases and V 0 bases, and 4 bases lay outside the gene matches.

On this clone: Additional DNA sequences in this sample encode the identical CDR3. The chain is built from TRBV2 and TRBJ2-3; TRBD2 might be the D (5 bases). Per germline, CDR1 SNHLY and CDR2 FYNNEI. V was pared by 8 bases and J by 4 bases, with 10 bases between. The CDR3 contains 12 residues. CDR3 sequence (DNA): TGTGCCAGCGCTCAGGAGGCAGATACGCAGTATTTT. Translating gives CASAQEADTQYF.

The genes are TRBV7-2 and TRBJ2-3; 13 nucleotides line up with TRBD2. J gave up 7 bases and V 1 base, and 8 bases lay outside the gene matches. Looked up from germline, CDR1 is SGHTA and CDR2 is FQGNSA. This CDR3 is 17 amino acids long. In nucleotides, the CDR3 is TGTGCCAGCAGCTTAGTGGGGACTAGCGGGGATGGCAATACGCAGTATTTT. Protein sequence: CASSLVGTSGDGNTQYF. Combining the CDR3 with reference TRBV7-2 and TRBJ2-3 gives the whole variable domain GAGVSQSPSNKVTEKGKDVELRCDPISGHTALYWYRQSLGQGLEFLIYFQGNSAPDKSGLPSDRFSAERTGGSVSTLTIQRTQQEDSAVYLCASSLVGTSGDGNTQYFGPGTRLTVL.

CDR3 loop: CASSLEYLGREDTQYF. CDR3 in DNA: TGTGCCAGCAGTTTAGAATATTTGGGGAGGGAAGATACGCAGTATTTT. The V gene is TRBV28, the J gene TRBJ2-3; 7 bases match TRBD2. J was trimmed by 5 bases and V by 2 bases; bases with no gene match: 10. The CDR3 consists of 16 residues. From germline, CDR1 is MDHEN and CDR2 SYDVKM.

CDR3 in DNA: TGCGCCAGCAGCTTGGGACAGTCGAACACTGAAGCTTTCTTT. Encoded protein: CASSLGQSNTEAFF. J is TRBJ1-1 and V is TRBV5-1, with D possibly matching TRBD1 (5 bases). Germline V gene lookup returns CDR1 SGHRS and CDR2 YFSETQ. V was shortened by 0 bases and J by 1 base, with 7 bases between the two germline ends. CDR3 length equals 14 residues.

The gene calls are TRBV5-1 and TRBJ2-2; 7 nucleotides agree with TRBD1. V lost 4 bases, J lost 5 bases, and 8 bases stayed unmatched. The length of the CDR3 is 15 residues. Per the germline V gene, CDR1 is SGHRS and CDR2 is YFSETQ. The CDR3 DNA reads TGCGCCAGCAGCCCCGGACAGGTTACGACCGGGGAGCTGTTTTTT. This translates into CASSPGQVTTGELFF.